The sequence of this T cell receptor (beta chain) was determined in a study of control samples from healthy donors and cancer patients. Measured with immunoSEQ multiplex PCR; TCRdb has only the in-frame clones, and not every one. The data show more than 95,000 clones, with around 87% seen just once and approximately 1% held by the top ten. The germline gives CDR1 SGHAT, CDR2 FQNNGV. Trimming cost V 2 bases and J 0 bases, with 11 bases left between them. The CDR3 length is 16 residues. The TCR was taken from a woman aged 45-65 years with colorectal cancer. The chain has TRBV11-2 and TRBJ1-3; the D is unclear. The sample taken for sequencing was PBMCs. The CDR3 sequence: CASSLRPGPSGNTIYF. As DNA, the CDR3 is TGTGCCAGCAGCTTAAGACCCGGTCCCTCTGGAAACACCATATATTTT.